This T cell receptor beta chain was found in a study of cytomegalovirus exposure and HLA in healthy donors. It was with 60 Vbeta and 13 Jbeta primers that the PCR ran. The table came from immunoSEQ multiplex PCR; TCRdb's copy has only in-frame clones and leaves some out. The sample carries 130,000 or so clones, approximately 82% recorded once. CDR3 length: 20 residues. Trimming cost V 2 bases and J 6 bases; bases outside gene matches: 15. From germline, CDR1 is SGHTA and CDR2 FQGTGA. The chain recombines TRBV7-3 with TRBJ2-1; TRBD2 matches at 14 bases. The sample taken for sequencing was PBMCs. This clonotype was obtained from a woman between 35 and 50 years old in good health and CMV-seronegative. The CDR3 DNA follows: TGTGCCAGCAGCTTACTAGGACTAGCGGGAGGCCACTGGTTAGGCAATGAGCAGTTCTTC. Protein product: CASSLLGLAGGHWLGNEQFF.